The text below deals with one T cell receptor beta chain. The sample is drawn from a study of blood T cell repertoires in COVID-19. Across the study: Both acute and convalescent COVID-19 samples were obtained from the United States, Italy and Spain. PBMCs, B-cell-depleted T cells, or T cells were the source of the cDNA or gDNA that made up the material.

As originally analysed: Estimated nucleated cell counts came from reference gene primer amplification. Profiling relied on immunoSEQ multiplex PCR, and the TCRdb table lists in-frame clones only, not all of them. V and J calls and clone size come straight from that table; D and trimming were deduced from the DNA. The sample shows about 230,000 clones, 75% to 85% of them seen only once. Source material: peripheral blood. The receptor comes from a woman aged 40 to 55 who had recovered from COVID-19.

CDR3 nucleotides: TGTGCCAGCAGCCAAGTCAGCGCGACAGATACGCAGTATTTT. The encoded protein is CASSQVSATDTQYF. The rearrangement links TRBV14 to TRBJ2-3; unclear D gene. V was clipped by 1 base and J by 3 bases, with 8 bases between them. The length of the CDR3 is 14 residues. CDR1 is SGHDN and CDR2 is FVKESK in the germline V gene.